This entry describes one T cell receptor (beta chain). The CDR3 is 16 residues long. With 4 bases clipped from V and 0 bases from J, the junction kept 7 bases outside the gene matches. Germline assignment: CDR1 SEHNR and CDR2 FQNEAQ (reference sequence). This sample was taken from a study of OX40 agonist ivuxolimab in advanced cancers. Produced via immunoSEQ multiplex PCR; TCRdb's table is partial and in-frame only. This table holds 55,000 to 80,000 clones, approximately 88% found once. Sequenced material: CD4+ or CD8+ T cells sorted from blood, taken in a trial of the OX40 agonist ivuxolimab. This chain uses TRBV7-9 with TRBJ1-2; 8 bases fit TRBD1. The TCR originated in an adult with an advanced solid tumor such as melanoma, head and neck, liver or kidney cancer. The CDR3 DNA reads TGTGCCAGCAGCTCCGGACAGGGCCTATCTAACTATGGCTACACCTTC. It encodes CASSSGQGLSNYGYTF.